This TCR beta chain was obtained from a study of T cells after posttransplantation cyclophosphamide. Profiling relied on immunoSEQ multiplex PCR, and the TCRdb table lists in-frame clones only, not all of them. The sample lists about 22,000 clones, 73% seen once, with about 0.61% in the top ten. General study results and limits: TRB clonality was highly associated with recipient CMV seropositivity and reactivation. TRB overlap between skin or GI tissue T cells and blood was limited.

Only a few counts were recorded for this clone. Its antigen is as yet unknown. The CDR3 runs 13 residues. The V and J ends lost 4 bases and 7 bases respectively, with 11 bases between them. The germline gives CDR1 SNHLY, CDR2 FYNNEI. The rearrangement joins TRBV2 to TRBJ1-5; tentative D call: TRBD1 (6 bases). This clonotype was obtained from a woman aged 60-75 years in good health, CMV-negative, and a related stem cell transplant donor. Sequenced sample: memory CD4+ T cells sorted from PBMCs. The CDR3, as DNA: TGTGCCAGCAGTGTATACAGGGCACAGCCCCAGCATTTT. Its protein product is CASSVYRAQPQHF.